Presented here are 10 T cell receptor beta chains from one specimen sequenced in a study of cytomegalovirus exposure and HLA in healthy donors. The PCR employed 60 Vbeta primers together with 13 Jbeta primers. Only in-frame clones appear in the TCRdb table, and some are missing; sequencing was by immunoSEQ multiplex PCR. The table shows under 200,000 clones, with over 75% occurring only once. The sample was PBMCs. The origin of the receptors is a woman aged 45-59 years in good health and CMV-seronegative.

The V call is TRBV18, the J call TRBJ1-3; D call uncertain. The V gene's germline CDR1 is KGHSH and CDR2 LQKENI. V lost 1 base to trimming and J lost 0 bases, with 4 bases between them. This CDR3 is 14 amino acids long. Here the CDR3 reads CASSPLGSGNTIYF. DNA for the CDR3: TGTGCCAGCTCACCACTCGGCTCTGGAAACACCATATATTTT.

The chain has TRBV2 and TRBJ2-1; the D gene is possibly TRBD2 (6 bases). Trimming took off 5 bases at V and 4 bases at J, with 15 bases between the two ends. The CDR3 runs to 15 residues. Germline CDR1 SNHLY, CDR2 FYNNEI. CDR3 nucleotide sequence: TGTGCCAGCAGTCCAGAGGCCGGGACTTACAATGAGCAGTTCTTC. Translating it yields CASSPEAGTYNEQFF.

CDR3 in DNA: TGTGCCAGCACCAAATCTAGCGTTCAAGAGACCCAGTACTTC. It codes for CASTKSSVQETQYF. The chain combines TRBV7-2 with TRBJ2-5; the D gene is possibly TRBD2 (6 bases). Deletions cut 7 bases from V and 2 bases from J, with 14 bases between. CDR1 is SGHTA, CDR2 FQGNSA, per germline. The CDR3 contains 14 residues.

The V call is TRBV4-1, the J call TRBJ1-4, with TRBD1 identical over 8 bases. V lost 1 base to trimming and J lost 4 bases; unmatched junction nucleotides: 5. CDR1 is MGHRA and CDR2 is YSYEKL in the germline V gene. The CDR3 spans 16 residues. The CDR3 here is CASSQGTGPNNEKLFF. CDR3 DNA sequence: TGCGCCAGCAGCCAAGGGACAGGGCCAAATAATGAAAAACTGTTTTTT.

J is TRBJ2-3 and V is TRBV20-1; weak D call: TRBD2 (6 bases). The V end lost 6 bases, the J end lost 5 bases, and 9 bases lay between the germline ends. Germline V gene lookup returns CDR1 DFQATT and CDR2 SNEGSKA (reference sequence). This CDR3 is built from 11 residues. The CDR3 is CSAAAGDTQYF. CDR3 DNA: TGCAGTGCGGCAGCGGGAGATACGCAGTATTTT.

This chain uses TRBV6-1 with TRBJ1-2; unclear D gene. Trimming cost V 6 bases and J 4 bases, with 12 bases left between them. The germline V gene encodes CDR1 MNHNS and CDR2 SASEGT. The CDR3 has 13 amino acids. The CDR3 here is CASSLAEAYGYTF. CDR3 bases: TGTGCCAGCAGCCTTGCCGAGGCCTATGGCTACACCTTC.

The rearrangement joins TRBV9 to TRBJ2-7, with a possible D match to TRBD2 (5 bases). This CDR3 has 14 residues. V lost 4 bases to trimming and J lost 1 base, with 12 bases between them. Germline V CDR1 and CDR2: SGDLS, YYNGEE. CDR3 nucleotide sequence: TGTGCCAGCAGCCCCGATGGGAGATCCTACGAGCAGTACTTC. Translated, it gives CASSPDGRSYEQYF.

J is TRBJ2-7 and V is TRBV10-1, with 11 bases that match TRBD2. Germline V lookup: CDR1 WNHNN, CDR2 SYGVQD (reference sequence). The length of the CDR3 is 16 residues. V was clipped by 7 bases and J by 2 bases; unmatched bases: 10. Here the CDR3 DNA reads TGCGCCAGCAACCCACTAGCGGGAGACATACCCTACGAGCAGTACTTC. It translates to CASNPLAGDIPYEQYF.

V gene TRBV6-5 combines with J gene TRBJ2-7, with 9 bases lining up with TRBD1. The CDR3 is 14 amino acids. Germline CDR1 reads MNHEY; CDR2 reads SVGAGI. The J segment lost 3 bases and the V segment lost 7 bases, leaving 7 bases of the junction unmatched. The CDR3 loop is CASTKDRGSYEQYF. DNA for the CDR3: TGTGCCAGCACCAAGGACAGGGGTAGCTACGAGCAGTACTTC.

This clone was recorded a few times. The chain couples TRBV5-8 to TRBJ1-4, with 7 nucleotides matching TRBD1. This CDR3 region has 13 residues. Germline-derived CDR1 and CDR2 are SGHTS and YDEGEE. With 9 bases clipped from V and 5 bases from J, the junction kept 7 bases outside the gene matches. The CDR3 DNA follows: TGTGCCATCGCGACAGGGACAAATGAAAAACTGTTTTTT. It codes for CAIATGTNEKLFF.